One and the same sample provided the 18 T cell receptor beta chains below, sequenced in a study of cytomegalovirus exposure and HLA in healthy donors. This PCR relied on a set of 60 Vbeta primers and 13 Jbeta primers. Libraries were prepared by immunoSEQ multiplex PCR; TCRdb keeps only in-frame clonotypes and omits some of them. The table lists under 200,000 clones, over 75% of them singletons. Source material: PBMCs. Source of these receptors: a human donor in good health.

V usage is TRBV4-2 and J usage is TRBJ2-3; a possible D gene is TRBD1 (5 bases). CDR3 length equals 14 residues. Germline CDR1 is LGHNA and CDR2 is YNFKEQ. Trimming took 0 bases from V and 1 from J, leaving 5 bases between them. As DNA, the CDR3 is TGTGCCAGCAGCCAAGAAGGGGGCACAGATACGCAGTATTTT. This encodes CASSQEGGTDTQYF.

This chain connects TRBV29-1 to TRBJ2-2, with D uncertain. CDR1 and CDR2 (germline): SQVTM, ANQGSEA. The CDR3 loop spans 12 amino acids. V was pared by 8 bases and J by 2 bases, with 9 bases between. The CDR3 spells CSLRVNTGELFF. In nucleotides, the CDR3 is TGCAGCCTTAGAGTAAACACCGGGGAGCTGTTTTTT.

The chain couples TRBV5-1 to TRBJ1-2, with 9 bases aligning to TRBD1. This CDR3 comprises 15 residues. V shed 5 bases, J shed 3 bases, and the junction held 8 bases outside the gene matches. Per the germline V gene, CDR1 is SGHRS and CDR2 is YFSETQ. For the CDR3, the DNA is TGCGCCAGCAGTACAGGGGGCCTCGTGGACTATGGCTACACCTTC. This gives the protein CASSTGGLVDYGYTF. The full variable domain, completed using reference TRBV5-1 and TRBJ1-2, is KAGVTQTPRYLIKTRGQQVTLSCSPISGHRSVSWYQQTPGQGLQFLFEYFSETQRNKGNFPGRFSGRQFSNSRSEMNVSTLELGDSALYLCASSTGGLVDYGYTFGSGTRLTVV.

This clone was recorded a few times. The genes are TRBV28 and TRBJ1-2; 7 bases line up with TRBD1. The CDR3 totals 12 residues. Germline CDR1 and CDR2: MDHEN and SYDVKM. The ends lost 5 bases at V and 7 bases at J; junction bases unmatched: 4. The CDR3 region is CASSAGGRGYTF. The CDR3 nucleotides are TGTGCCAGCAGTGCAGGGGGGCGTGGCTACACCTTC.

This clone was detected only once. The chain has TRBV12-5 and TRBJ1-1, with a possible D match to TRBD1 (6 bases). Deletions cut 6 bases from V and 4 bases from J, with 15 bases between. Germline V gives CDR1 LGHNT, CDR2 FRNRAP. This CDR3 region has 14 residues. The CDR3 DNA sequence: TGTGCTAGTGGACAAGGCGGGGGCCGCACTGAAGCTTTCTTT. Translated: CASGQGGGRTEAFF.

The J gene is TRBJ2-2, the V gene TRBV5-1, with D tentatively TRBD2 (5 bases). CDR3 length: 14 residues. Germline loops: CDR1 SGHRS, CDR2 YFSETQ. Trimming took 0 bases from V and 6 from J, leaving 9 bases between them. CDR3 nucleotide sequence: TGCGCCAGCAGCTTGGCACGGGAATCCGGGGAGCTGTTTTTT. It encodes CASSLARESGELFF.

The CDR3 sequence is CSVDMGAGGYTF. CDR3 nucleotide sequence: TGCAGCGTTGATATGGGGGCTGGTGGCTACACCTTC. The chain combines TRBV29-1 with TRBJ1-2; tentatively, D is TRBD1 (6 bases). The V gene's germline CDR1 is SQVTM and CDR2 ANQGSEA. The CDR3 totals 12 residues. The V gene lost 3 bases and the J gene lost 7 bases, with 12 bases spanning the gap.

The genes are TRBV19 and TRBJ1-5; no definite D call. The CDR3 spans 15 residues. Trimming removed 3 bases at V and 0 bases at J, with 9 bases between. Germline V gene data show CDR1 as LNHDA and CDR2 as SQIVND (reference sequence). CDR3 sequence: CASSMSGNSNQPQHF. In nucleotides, the CDR3 is TGTGCCAGTAGTATGTCCGGGAATAGCAATCAGCCCCAGCATTTT.

This sequence joins TRBV10-3 and TRBJ1-6; D is undetermined. The CDR3 covers 14 residues. V dropped 0 bases and J dropped 7 bases, with 7 bases sitting between them. Germline-derived CDR1 and CDR2 are ENHRY and SYGVKD. CDR3 in DNA: TGTGCCATCAGTGAGTCGTCCGGGAATTCACCCCTCCACTTT. It encodes CAISESSGNSPLHF.

The J gene is TRBJ2-2, the V gene TRBV4-1; 9 nucleotides align to TRBD2. Germline-derived CDR1 and CDR2 are MGHRA and YSYEKL. Trimming cost V 4 bases and J 1 base; bases outside gene matches: 1. The CDR3 extends over 15 amino acids. CDR3 region: CASSLAGENTGELFF. As DNA, the CDR3 is TGCGCCAGCAGCCTAGCGGGGGAGAACACCGGGGAGCTGTTTTTT.

V usage is TRBV4-3 and J usage is TRBJ2-2; 10 bases are a match to TRBD2. The CDR3 runs 17 residues. After removal of 1 base from V and 5 bases from J, the junction contained 7 bases not matched to a gene. The germline V gene encodes CDR1 LGHNA and CDR2 YSLEER. CDR3 sequence reads: CASSQAPSGGETGELFF. The CDR3 region has the DNA TGCGCCAGCAGCCAAGCCCCCAGCGGGGGGGAGACCGGGGAGCTGTTTTTT.

J is TRBJ2-3 and V is TRBV5-4, with TRBD2 matching 12 bases. V lost 0 bases, J lost 4 bases, and 3 bases stayed unmatched. CDR1 is SGHNT and CDR2 is YYREEE in the germline V gene (reference sequence). The CDR3 has 16 residues. The chain's CDR3 is CASSLAASGGADTQYF. The DNA of the CDR3 is TGTGCCAGCAGCTTGGCAGCTAGCGGGGGGGCAGATACGCAGTATTTT.

J is TRBJ1-3 and V is TRBV18; TRBD1 might be the D (5 bases). The length of the CDR3 is 13 residues. V was shortened by 6 bases and J by 0 bases, with 6 bases between the two germline ends. Per the germline V gene, CDR1 is KGHSH and CDR2 is LQKENI. CDR3 amino acids: CASSDSSGNTIYF. CDR3 DNA: TGTGCCAGCTCCGACAGCTCTGGAAACACCATATATTTT.

The gene calls are TRBV29-1 and TRBJ1-3; D uncertain. CDR1 and CDR2 (germline): SQVTM, ANQGSEA. The CDR3 has 13 amino acids. The V end was cut by 0 bases, the J end by 7 bases, with 10 bases between. The CDR3 bases are TGCAGCGTTGAAGATGGAGCCCGGAACACCATATATTTT. Translating gives CSVEDGARNTIYF. The full variable domain, in which reference TRBV29-1 and TRBJ1-3 provide the parts outside the CDR3, is SAVISQKPSRDICQRGTSLTIQCQVDSQVTMMFWYRQQPGQSLTLIATANQGSEATYESGFVIDKFPISRPNLTFSTLTVSNMSPEDSSIYLCSVEDGARNTIYFGEGSWLTVV.

This chain links TRBV5-1 with TRBJ1-2, with D hard to call. Germline CDR1 reads SGHRS; CDR2 reads YFSETQ. Trimming cost V 2 bases and J 7 bases, with 9 bases left between them. CDR3 length: 12 residues. The CDR3: CASSFSGGGYTF. The CDR3 DNA reads TGCGCCAGCAGCTTCTCCGGAGGTGGCTACACCTTC.

The chain carries TRBV7-2 and TRBJ1-5, with unresolved D. The CDR3 loop spans 14 amino acids. V was cut by 5 bases and J by 4 bases, with 12 bases left in between. CDR1 and CDR2 (germline): SGHTA, FQGNSA. CDR3 residues: CASSASDVNQPQHF. In DNA, the CDR3 is TGTGCCAGCAGCGCTAGCGACGTTAATCAGCCCCAGCATTTT.

This clone was detected only a few times. The V call is TRBV25-1, the J call TRBJ2-2, with a tentative D call TRBD1 (6 bases). V lost 6 bases and J lost 2, with 10 bases in between. Germline loops: CDR1 MGHDK, CDR2 SYGVNS. The CDR3 length is 14 residues. This CDR3 is CASSRGANTGELFF. CDR3 coding DNA: TGTGCCAGCAGCAGGGGCGCAAACACCGGGGAGCTGTTTTTT.

This chain connects TRBV19 to TRBJ2-2; the match to TRBD1 covers 11 bases. Looked up from germline, CDR1 is LNHDA and CDR2 is SQIVND (reference sequence). The CDR3 is made up of 15 amino acids. J lost 5 bases, V lost 7 bases, and 6 bases had no gene match. CDR3 DNA sequence: TGTGCCAGTAACAAAGGGACAGGGGGGACCGGGGAGCTGTTTTTT. Its translation is CASNKGTGGTGELFF.